This TCR beta chain is drawn from a study of identifying expanded T cells in peripheral blood (dated by TCRdb to the late 2010s). About the study as a whole: Technical replicates were generated by sequencing separate aliquots of the same genomic DNA pool, with four replicates compared pairwise. The paper's findings and limits, for the study overall: Across all healthy-donor time intervals, the beta-binomial model significantly lowered both the number of clones called differentially abundant and the false-positive rate. Variance in clone template counts between approximately 2-week samples significantly increased with total template count across all healthy donors. The authors expected that over much longer intervals, such as months to years, biological variance in healthy repertoires might increase even further. About 1.2 differentially abundant clones were flagged by the binomial model between technical replicates, whereas about 16 and 20 were flagged over around two weeks and four weeks, respectively.

V loses 6 bases at its end and J loses 6 bases; junction bases beyond the gene matches: 14. Reading from cysteine to phenylalanine, the CDR3 counts 17 amino acids. The CDR3 DNA has 51 bases and is translated from base 1. The germline V gene (reference sequence) sets CDR1 to MNHEY and CDR2 to SMNVEV. No immune events, such as infections, were documented for the healthy donors during the collection period. Time-dependent variance in a beta-binomial model of T-cell clone differential abundance was calibrated using healthy-donor blood repertoires as a training cohort. There were around ten healthy donors in the training cohort, of whom 3 were female and 7 were male. An age range of roughly 25 to 65 years, with an average of roughly 47 years, was recorded for the donors. Whole blood from each healthy donor was obtained from a commercial supplier and was collected at three time points about 15 days apart. Genomic DNA was extracted from unsorted whole blood for immunosequencing.

Concerning this clone itself: Its antigen is currently not known. Base quality data are lacking; no much larger clone is found one base away.

The immunoSEQ Assay, which relies on bias-controlled multiplex PCR amplification of genomic DNA, was used to profile TCRbeta CDR3 regions. Regarding the original processing steps: To quantify the absolute abundance of each unique TCRbeta CDR3 region, the sequences were collapsed and filtered. Differential abundance was tested with a binomial (Fisher-equivalent) model and with a beta-binomial model adding time-dependent variance fitted from healthy donors. Any clone with fewer than 5 combined templates was excluded, and a clone was called differentially abundant if its Benjamini-Hochberg FDR was below 0.01. Beta-binomial variance was modeled as a function of total template count across the two samples using the form v = (b*log(k)+a)^2. TCRdb stores this immuneACCESS table with in-frame sequences only. Part of the clones is absent; in the studies checked, under half of the shortfall reflects unresolved V genes, and no reason is known for the rest. V and J calls and clone size are as listed in that table; D and trimming were resolved from the DNA. The sample data list fewer than 80,000 clones, and about 80% of these were observed just once. The ten largest account for under 20% of the sample.

The rearrangement combines TRBV27 with TRBJ2-1; TRBD2 fits 10 bases in the junction. The sequence came from a person aged 18-70 years in good health. The specimen sequenced was blood. The CDR3 region reads CASRPRQLTSGANEQFF. The DNA sequence is given as TGTGCCAGCAGACCAAGACAGCTTACTAGCGGGGCCAATGAGCAGTTCTTC.